A selection of T cell receptor beta chains follows, all from one sample in a study of beta chain features in type 1 diabetes. Here immunoSEQ multiplex PCR was the method, and the copy in TCRdb shows in-frame clones only, minus some. This table holds hundreds of thousands of clones, 12% to 15% found once. The specimen sequenced was central memory CD4+ T cells from blood. These receptors were obtained from a man aged 25-45 years in good health. The CDR3 runs from the conserved cysteine through the conserved F or W. D genes are given only for firm matches. Not every row has a clone size; where given, it reads once, few, many or a size class.

TRBD2 | TRBJ2-2 | TRBV9 | few | CASSAHLAGGGGELFF | TGTGCCAGCAGCGCCCACCTAGCGGGAGGTGGCGGGGAGCTGTTTTTT
TRBD1 | TRBJ1-2 | TRBV7-2 | - | CASSQRTGGYTF | TGTGCCAGCAGCCAGCGGACAGGTGGCTACACCTTC
TRBD2 | TRBJ2-7 | TRBV27 | - | CASTRTSGGFEQYF | TGTGCCAGCACTAGGACTAGCGGGGGTTTCGAGCAGTACTTC
- | TRBJ2-5 | TRBV7-9 | many | CASSRDGLFEETQYF | TGTGCCAGCAGCCGGGACGGCCTTTTCGAAGAGACCCAGTACTTC
- | TRBJ1-2 | TRBV7-2 | - | CASSLQSTGNYGYTF | TGTGCCAGCAGCTTACAATCCACAGGGAACTATGGCTACACCTTC
TRBD2 | TRBJ2-1 | TRBV10-3 | - | CAISSRTSGRGSYNEQFF | TGTGCCATCAGCTCCCGGACTAGCGGGAGAGGGTCCTACAATGAGCAGTTCTTC
- | TRBJ2-7 | TRBV6-5 | few | CASSKNRDITYEQYF | TGTGCCAGCAGTAAAAACCGGGACATAACCTACGAGCAGTACTTC
- | TRBJ1-1 | TRBV6-1 | few | CASSLGGWNTEAFF | TGTGCCAGCAGCCTCGGGGGATGGAACACTGAAGCTTTCTTT
- | TRBJ2-5 | TRBV6-5 | - | CASSYSIRGGGETQYF | TGTGCCAGCAGTTACTCGATCCGGGGTGGAGGGGAGACCCAGTACTTC
- | TRBJ1-5 | TRBV6-1 | - | CASAPDRDSNQPQHF | TGTGCCAGCGCCCCCGACCGCGACAGCAATCAGCCCCAGCATTTT
TRBD2 | TRBJ2-3 | TRBV25-1 | few | CASSTPSGKTDTQYF | TGTGCCAGCAGTACTCCTAGCGGAAAAACAGATACGCAGTATTTT
- | TRBJ2-3 | TRBV5-1 | - | CASSPGSADTQYF | TGCGCCAGCAGCCCCGGTAGCGCAGATACGCAGTATTTT
- | TRBJ1-2 | TRBV30 | - | CAWSHDLNYGYTF | TGTGCCTGGAGCCATGACTTAAACTATGGCTACACCTTC
- | TRBJ1-2 | TRBV25-1 | few | CASRTVAYGYTF | TGTGCCAGCCGGACAGTCGCCTATGGCTACACCTTC
- | TRBJ1-3 | TRBV20-1 | - | CSASLQDTIYF | TGCAGTGCTAGCTTGCAGGACACCATATATTTT